A single sample gave rise to the 17 T cell receptor beta chains below, sequenced in a study of T cell responses to AZD1222 COVID-19 vaccine. Some clones are missing from TCRdb's copy, which holds only in-frame ones; the method was immunoSEQ multiplex PCR. There are more than 140,000 clones in the sample; more than 70% occur only once, and around 2.2% lies in the top ten. The material was peripheral blood, obtained on day 0 of AZD1222 vaccination. The receptors stem from an adult in good health.

This chain uses TRBV28 with TRBJ1-5, with D uncertain. Germline values: CDR1 MDHEN, CDR2 SYDVKM. The ends were cut back, 2 bases at V and 1 base at J, with 18 bases in the middle. The CDR3 loop spans 18 amino acids. This chain's CDR3 is CASSLGAGGIRSNQPQHF. CDR3 coding DNA: TGTGCCAGCAGTTTAGGTGCAGGAGGTATCAGGAGCAATCAGCCCCAGCATTTT. The full variable domain, its missing parts supplied by reference TRBV28 and TRBJ1-5, is DVKVTQSSRYLVKRTGEKVFLECVQDMDHENMFWYRQDPGLGLRLIYFSYDVKMKEKGDIPEGYSVSREKKERFSLILESASTNQTSMYLCASSLGAGGIRSNQPQHFGDGTRLSIL.

The CDR3: CASRANPGQGDYEQYF. CDR3 coding DNA: TGTGCCAGCAGGGCAAATCCGGGACAGGGAGACTACGAGCAGTACTTC. The chain recombines TRBV5-4 with TRBJ2-7, with TRBD1 identical over 9 bases. CDR3 length equals 16 residues. The V segment lost 5 bases and the J segment 3 bases; nucleotides outside the gene matches: 12. Germline V CDR1 and CDR2: SGHNT, YYREEE (reference sequence). Full variable domain (outside the CDR3, taken from reference TRBV5-4 and TRBJ2-7): ETGVTQSPTHLIKTRGQQVTLRCSSQSGHNTVSWYQQALGQGPQFIFQYYREEENGRGNFPPRFSGLQFPNYSSELNVNALELDDSALYLCASRANPGQGDYEQYFGPGTRLTVT.

This chain uses TRBV11-2 with TRBJ1-5; D remains unclear. Germline loops: CDR1 SGHAT, CDR2 FQNNGV. There are 12 residues in the CDR3. V lost 6 bases to trimming and J lost 0 bases, with 3 bases between them. The DNA for the CDR3 is TGTGCCAGCAGTAATAGCAATCAGCCCCAGCATTTT. It is translated as CASSNSNQPQHF.

V is TRBV9 and J is TRBJ1-6; TRBD1 is a possible D gene (5 bases). This CDR3 has 15 residues. Germline-derived CDR1 and CDR2 are SGDLS and YYNGEE. V dropped 4 bases and J dropped 10 bases, with 18 bases sitting between them. The CDR3 region is CASSPTAGTGSPLHF. CDR3 nucleotides: TGTGCCAGCAGCCCAACAGCCGGGACGGGCTCACCCCTCCACTTT.

This clone appeared a single time. V usage is TRBV24-1 and J usage is TRBJ2-5; a possible D gene is TRBD1 (6 bases). V shed 5 bases and J shed 4 bases, with 16 bases lying between them. The CDR3 has 15 residues. The germline gives CDR1 KGHDR, CDR2 SFDVKD. DNA for the CDR3: TGTGCCACCAGTGCCCTGACAGGAACGACAGAGACCCAGTACTTC. Its protein product is CATSALTGTTETQYF.

This rearrangement joins TRBV27 to TRBJ2-2; D is unresolved. V was pared by 3 bases and J by 4 bases, with 12 bases between. Germline V lookup: CDR1 MNHEY, CDR2 SMNVEV (reference sequence). This CDR3 has 15 residues. The CDR3 coding sequence is TGTGCCAGCAGTTTCGGGCGCGACATCACCGGGGAGCTGTTTTTT. This codes for CASSFGRDITGELFF.

The chain uses TRBV6-6 and TRBJ1-2, with D possibly matching TRBD1 (6 bases). Trimming took 0 bases from V and 14 from J, leaving 10 bases between them. CDR1 and CDR2 (germline): MNHNY, SVGAGI (reference sequence). This CDR3 spans 11 amino acids. CDR3 DNA: TGTGCCAGCAGTTACTCGGGGGCTAGGACCTTC. Amino acids: CASSYSGARTF.

CDR3 sequence: CASSLGTSGSSSYEQYF. DNA of the CDR3: TGTGCCAGCAGCCTAGGGACTAGCGGTTCTAGCTCCTACGAGCAGTACTTC. The chain combines TRBV9 with TRBJ2-7, with 11 bases that match TRBD2. The CDR3 sequence is 17 residues long. From germline, CDR1 is SGDLS and CDR2 YYNGEE. The J segment lost 0 bases and the V segment lost 4 bases, leaving 9 bases of the junction unmatched. Full variable domain (remainder filled in from reference TRBV9 and TRBJ2-7): DSGVTQTPKHLITATGQRVTLRCSPRSGDLSVYWYQQSLDQGLQFLIQYYNGEERAKGNILERFSAQQFPDLHSELNLSSLELGDSALYFCASSLGTSGSSSYEQYFGPGTRLTVT.

The V and J genes are TRBV30 and TRBJ1-5; D not resolved. From germline, CDR1 is GTSNPN and CDR2 SVGIG (reference sequence). The germline V and J ends were trimmed by 2 bases and 7 bases, with 12 bases remaining between them. The CDR3 runs to 13 residues. In DNA, the CDR3 is TGTGCCTGGAGTCCGATCGAAGGGCAGCCCCAGCATTTT. It specifies CAWSPIEGQPQHF. The full variable domain, with the rest looked up from reference TRBV30 and TRBJ1-5, is SQTIHQWPATLVQPVGSPLSLECTVEGTSNPNLYWYRQAAGRGLQLLFYSVGIGQISSEVPQNLSASRPQDRQFILSSKKLLLSDSGFYLCAWSPIEGQPQHFGDGTRLSIL.

The J gene is TRBJ2-1, the V gene TRBV20-1; D not certain. With 5 bases removed from V and 8 bases from J, the gap between germline ends came to 7 bases. The CDR3 covers 10 residues. CDR1 and CDR2 from the germline V gene are DFQATT and SNEGSKA (reference sequence). This CDR3 is CSASLDEQFF. CDR3 nucleotides: TGCAGTGCTTCCCTGGATGAGCAGTTCTTC.

The chain is built from TRBV6-2 or TRBV6-3 and TRBJ2-5; D might be TRBD1 (6 bases). CDR1 is MNHEY and CDR2 is SVGEGT in the germline V gene. This CDR3 is 17 amino acids long. Trimming cost V 1 base and J 0 bases, with 15 bases left between them. Here the CDR3 reads CASSYFMGAWDQETQYF. The CDR3 bases are TGTGCCAGCAGTTACTTCATGGGGGCGTGGGACCAAGAGACCCAGTACTTC.

The chain couples TRBV27 to TRBJ2-1; D call uncertain. This CDR3 region has 13 residues. Germline V gene lookup returns CDR1 MNHEY and CDR2 SMNVEV (reference sequence). Trimming removed 1 base from V and 9 bases from J, with 10 bases in between. CDR3 sequence: CASSLFPASEQFF. The CDR3 region has the DNA TGTGCCAGCAGTTTATTCCCTGCCAGTGAGCAGTTCTTC.

V gene TRBV29-1 combines with J gene TRBJ2-1, with 11 bases fitting TRBD1. Unmatched junction bases numbered 8, after V lost 7 bases and J lost 12 bases. The germline gives CDR1 SQVTM, CDR2 ANQGSEA. This CDR3 has 12 residues. The CDR3 DNA reads as TGCAGCGAGAGGACAGGGGGCTTTGGGCAGTTCTTC. Residues: CSERTGGFGQFF.

The V and J genes are TRBV29-1 and TRBJ2-3, with TRBD2 matching 14 bases. The CDR3 covers 14 residues. The germline V gene encodes CDR1 SQVTM and CDR2 ANQGSEA. J was trimmed by 4 bases and V by 7 bases; bases with no gene match: 4. The DNA of the CDR3 is TGCAGCGAGGGGGGACTAGCGGGGGCAGATACGCAGTATTTT. The encoded protein is CSEGGLAGADTQYF.

The chain uses TRBV28 and TRBJ1-1; 8 nucleotides agree with TRBD1. This CDR3 has 18 residues. The V segment lost 3 bases and the J segment 2 bases; nucleotides outside the gene matches: 14. Germline lookup yields CDR1 MDHEN and CDR2 SYDVKM. For the CDR3, the DNA is TGTGCCAGCAGTTTCACTCAGGGGGCGCTCGGGATAAACACTGAAGCTTTCTTT. Its protein is CASSFTQGALGINTEAFF.

This clone is a singleton in its sample. CDR3 coding DNA: TGTGCCAGCAGCTTAGTCAACAGCCGAAGGTATAATTCACCCCTCCACTTT. Translation gives CASSLVNSRRYNSPLHF. J is TRBJ1-6 and V is TRBV7-2; no definite D call. The V and J ends lost 1 base and 4 bases respectively, with 14 bases between them. CDR1 and CDR2 (germline): SGHTA, FQGNSA. The CDR3 runs to 17 residues.

This chain joins TRBV21-1 and TRBJ1-1. TRBV21-1 is a known pseudogene. The CDR3 contains 14 residues. DNA for the CDR3: TGTGCCAGCAGCAAAGCATCCCGGGACACTGAAGCTTTCTTT. Translating it yields CASSKASRDTEAFF.